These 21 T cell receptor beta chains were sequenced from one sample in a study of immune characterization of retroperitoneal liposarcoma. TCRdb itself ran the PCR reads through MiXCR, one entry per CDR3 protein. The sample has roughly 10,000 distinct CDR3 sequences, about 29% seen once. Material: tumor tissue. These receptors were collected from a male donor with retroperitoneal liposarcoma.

This chain's CDR3 is CASSYRFREGYTF. CDR3 DNA sequence: TGTGCCAGCAGTTACCGATTCAGGGAAGGCTACACCTTC. The chain employs TRBV6-6 and TRBJ1-2, with a tentative D call TRBD1 (5 bases). This CDR3 is 13 amino acids long. Germline values: CDR1 MNHNY, CDR2 SVGAGI (reference sequence). V lost 2 bases and J 8 bases, leaving 12 bases between the germline ends.

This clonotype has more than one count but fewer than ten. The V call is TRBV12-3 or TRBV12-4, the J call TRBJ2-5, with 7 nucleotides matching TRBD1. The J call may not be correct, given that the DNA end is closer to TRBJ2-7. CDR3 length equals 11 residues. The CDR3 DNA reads TGTGCCAGCAGTCAGGGGGACGAGCAGTACTTC. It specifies CASSQGDEQYF.

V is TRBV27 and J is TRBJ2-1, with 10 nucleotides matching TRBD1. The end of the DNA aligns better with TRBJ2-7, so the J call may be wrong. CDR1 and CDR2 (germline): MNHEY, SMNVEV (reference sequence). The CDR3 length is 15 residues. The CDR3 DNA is TGTGCCAGCAGTCTAAGACGGGACAGGGGCTACGAGCAGTACTTC. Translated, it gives CASSLRRDRGYEQYF.

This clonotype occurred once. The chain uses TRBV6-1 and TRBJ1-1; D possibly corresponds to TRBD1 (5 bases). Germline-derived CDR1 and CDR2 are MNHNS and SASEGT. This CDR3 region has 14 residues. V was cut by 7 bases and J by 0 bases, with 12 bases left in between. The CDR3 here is CASKLGTMNTEAFF. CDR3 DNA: TGTGCCAGCAAACTAGGGACGATGAACACTGAAGCTTTCTTT.

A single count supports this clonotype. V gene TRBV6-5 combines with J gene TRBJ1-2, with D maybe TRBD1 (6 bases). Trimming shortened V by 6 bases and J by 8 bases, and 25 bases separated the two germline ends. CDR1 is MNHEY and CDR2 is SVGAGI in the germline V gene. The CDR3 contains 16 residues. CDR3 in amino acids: CASRTGAGGERAGYTF. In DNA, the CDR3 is TGTGCCAGCAGGACCGGGGCGGGGGGCGAAAGGGCCGGCTACACCTTC.

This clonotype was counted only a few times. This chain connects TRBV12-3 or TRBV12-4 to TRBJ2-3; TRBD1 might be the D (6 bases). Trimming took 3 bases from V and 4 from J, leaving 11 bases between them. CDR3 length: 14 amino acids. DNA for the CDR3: TGTGCCAGCAGTTTGAGGGGGATTCCAGATACGCAGTATTTT. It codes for CASSLRGIPDTQYF.

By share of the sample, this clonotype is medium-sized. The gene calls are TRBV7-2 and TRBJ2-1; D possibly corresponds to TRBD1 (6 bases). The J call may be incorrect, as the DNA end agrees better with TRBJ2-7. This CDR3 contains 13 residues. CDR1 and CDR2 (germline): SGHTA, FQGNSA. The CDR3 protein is CASSPRQANEQYF. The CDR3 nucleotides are TGTGCCAGCAGCCCGCGACAGGCTAATGAGCAGTACTTC.

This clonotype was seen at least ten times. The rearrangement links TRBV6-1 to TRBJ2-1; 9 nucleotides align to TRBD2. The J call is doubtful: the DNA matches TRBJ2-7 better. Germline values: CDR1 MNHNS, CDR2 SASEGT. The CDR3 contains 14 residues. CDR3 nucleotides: TGTGCCAGCAGAACCTTAGGGACTAGCTGGGAGCAGTACTTC. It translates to CASRTLGTSWEQYF.

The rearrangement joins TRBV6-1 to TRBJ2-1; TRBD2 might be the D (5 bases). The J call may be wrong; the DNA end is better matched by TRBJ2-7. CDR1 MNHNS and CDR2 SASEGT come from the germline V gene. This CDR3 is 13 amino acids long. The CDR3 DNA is TGTGCCAGCCTGTGGACTGGTGGAATGGAGCAGTACTTC. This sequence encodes CASLWTGGMEQYF.

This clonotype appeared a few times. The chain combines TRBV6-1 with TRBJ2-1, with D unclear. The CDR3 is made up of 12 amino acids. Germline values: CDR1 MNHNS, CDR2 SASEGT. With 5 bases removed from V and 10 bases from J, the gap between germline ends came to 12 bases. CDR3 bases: TGTGCCAGCAGTAACACCCGAGCGGAGCAGTTCTTC. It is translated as CASSNTRAEQFF.

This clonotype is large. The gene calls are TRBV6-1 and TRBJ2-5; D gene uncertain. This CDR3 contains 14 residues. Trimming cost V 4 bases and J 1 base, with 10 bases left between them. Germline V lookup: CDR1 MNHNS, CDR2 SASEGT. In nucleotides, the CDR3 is TGTGCCAGCAGTGTAGGGTCAGGCCAAGAGACCCAGTACTTC. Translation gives CASSVGSGQETQYF.

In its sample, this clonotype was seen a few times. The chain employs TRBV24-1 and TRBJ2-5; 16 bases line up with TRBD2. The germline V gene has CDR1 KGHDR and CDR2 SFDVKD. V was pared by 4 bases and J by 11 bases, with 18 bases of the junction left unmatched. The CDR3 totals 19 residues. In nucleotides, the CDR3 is TGTGCCACCAGTGAACCGGGACTAGCGGGAGGGCAGACCTACAATGAGCAGTACTTC. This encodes CATSEPGLAGGQTYNEQYF.

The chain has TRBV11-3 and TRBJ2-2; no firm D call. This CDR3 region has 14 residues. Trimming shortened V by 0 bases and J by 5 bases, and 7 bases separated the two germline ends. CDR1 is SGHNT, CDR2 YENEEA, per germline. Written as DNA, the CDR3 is TGTGCCAGCAGCTTAGATCGGCAGACCGGGGAGCTGTTTTTT. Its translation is CASSLDRQTGELFF.

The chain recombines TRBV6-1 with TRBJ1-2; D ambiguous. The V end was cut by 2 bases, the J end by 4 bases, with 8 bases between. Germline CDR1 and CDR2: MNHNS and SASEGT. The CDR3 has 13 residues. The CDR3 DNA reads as TGTGCCAGCAGTGAACAGTATAGCTATGGCTACACCTTC. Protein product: CASSEQYSYGYTF.

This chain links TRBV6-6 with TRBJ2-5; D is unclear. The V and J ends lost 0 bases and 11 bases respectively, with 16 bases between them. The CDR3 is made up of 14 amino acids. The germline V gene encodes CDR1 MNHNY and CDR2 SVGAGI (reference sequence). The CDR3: CASSYSSASNEQYF. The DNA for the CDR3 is TGTGCCAGCAGTTACTCGTCAGCCAGCAATGAGCAGTACTTC.

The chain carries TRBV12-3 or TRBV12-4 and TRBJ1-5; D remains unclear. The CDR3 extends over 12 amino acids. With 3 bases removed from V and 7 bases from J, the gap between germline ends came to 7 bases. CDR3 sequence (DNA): TGTGCCAGCAGTTTGCTTGGGCAGCCCCAGCATTTT. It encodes CASSLLGQPQHF.

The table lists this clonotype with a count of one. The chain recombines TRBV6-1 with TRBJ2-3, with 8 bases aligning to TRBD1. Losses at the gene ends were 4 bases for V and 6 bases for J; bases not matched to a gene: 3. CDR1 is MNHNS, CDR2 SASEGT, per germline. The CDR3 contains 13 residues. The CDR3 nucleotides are TGTGCCAGCAGTGGGCAGGGGGCGGATACGCAGTATTTT. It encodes CASSGQGADTQYF.

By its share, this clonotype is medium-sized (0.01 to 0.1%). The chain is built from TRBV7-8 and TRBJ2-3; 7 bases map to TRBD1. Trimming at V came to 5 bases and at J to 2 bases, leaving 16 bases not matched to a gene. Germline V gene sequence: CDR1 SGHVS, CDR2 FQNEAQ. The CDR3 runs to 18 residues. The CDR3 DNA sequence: TGTGCCAGCAGCATAACCACTATCGACAGGGCTGCCACAGATACGCAGTATTTT. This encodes CASSITTIDRAATDTQYF.

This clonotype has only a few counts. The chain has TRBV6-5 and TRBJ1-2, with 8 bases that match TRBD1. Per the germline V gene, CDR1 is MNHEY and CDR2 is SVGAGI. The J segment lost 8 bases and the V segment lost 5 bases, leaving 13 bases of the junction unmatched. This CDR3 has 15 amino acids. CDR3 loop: CASSRTGSDSGGYTF. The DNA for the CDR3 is TGTGCCAGCAGTCGGACAGGGAGTGACAGTGGGGGCTACACCTTC.

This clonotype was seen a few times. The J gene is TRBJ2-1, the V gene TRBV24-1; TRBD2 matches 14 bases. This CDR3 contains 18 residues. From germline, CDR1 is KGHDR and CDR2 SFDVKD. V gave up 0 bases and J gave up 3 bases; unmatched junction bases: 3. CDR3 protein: CATSDLGTSGSIYNEQFF. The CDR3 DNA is TGTGCCACCAGTGATTTGGGGACTAGCGGGAGCATCTACAATGAGCAGTTCTTC.

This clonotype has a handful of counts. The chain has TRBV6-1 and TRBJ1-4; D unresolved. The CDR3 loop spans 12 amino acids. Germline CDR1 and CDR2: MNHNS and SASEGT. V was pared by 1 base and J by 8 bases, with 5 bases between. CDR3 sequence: CASSEGPEKLFF. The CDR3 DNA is TGTGCCAGCAGTGAAGGACCAGAAAAACTGTTTTTT.